This is a list of T cell receptor beta chains from one sample in a study of CD8 T cells in ankylosing spondylitis. In TCRdb, the 5' RACE reads were re-called with MiXCR into one record per CDR3 protein. The sample yields approximately 540,000 distinct CDR3 sequences, approximately 12% seen once. The sample comprised blood, either unsorted or a sorted T cell fraction (not recorded which). The receptors here all came from a male donor with ankylosing spondylitis. Each CDR3 is given with its conserved first and last residue. A D gene is named only where the DNA matches it firmly. Expanded clones get a size class; other rows say once, few or many, or leave the size out.

d_gene: TRBD1
j_gene: TRBJ1-4
v_gene: TRBV30
abundance: few
CDR3aa: CAWSPHRGSEKLFF
CDR3nt: TGTGCCTGGAGTCCCCACAGGGGGAGTGAAAAACTGTTTTTT

d_gene: TRBD2
j_gene: TRBJ2-1
v_gene: TRBV6-1
abundance: NA
CDR3aa: CASSTLAGGSYEQFF
CDR3nt: TGTGCCAGCAGTACACTAGCGGGAGGCTCTTATGAGCAGTTCTTC

d_gene: TRBD1
j_gene: TRBJ2-5
v_gene: TRBV14
abundance: NA
CDR3aa: CASSHTRDSPETQYF
CDR3nt: TGTGCCAGCAGCCATACCAGGGACAGCCCGGAGACCCAGTACTTC

d_gene: TRBD2
j_gene: TRBJ2-7
v_gene: TRBV7-9
abundance: many
CDR3aa: CASSSGREVGYEQYF
CDR3nt: TGTGCCAGCAGCTCCGGGAGGGAAGTGGGATACGAGCAGTACTTC

d_gene: NA
j_gene: TRBJ2-7
v_gene: TRBV15
abundance: few
CDR3aa: CATSRDRATVSYEQYF
CDR3nt: TGTGCCACCAGCAGAGATAGAGCGACAGTCTCCTACGAGCAGTACTTC

d_gene: NA
j_gene: TRBJ2-3
v_gene: TRBV5-4
abundance: NA
CDR3aa: CASSPRELNTDTQYF
CDR3nt: TGTGCCAGCAGCCCCCGGGAGTTGAACACAGATACGCAGTATTTT

d_gene: NA
j_gene: TRBJ2-3
v_gene: TRBV24-1
abundance: many
CDR3aa: CATSDLATKLGGTDTQYF
CDR3nt: TGTGCCACCAGTGATTTGGCGACTAAGCTAGGAGGCACAGATACGCAGTATTTT

d_gene: NA
j_gene: TRBJ1-2
v_gene: TRBV2
abundance: NA
CDR3aa: CASSEVEHGYTF
CDR3nt: TGTGCCAGCAGTGAAGTCGAGCATGGCTACACCTTC

d_gene: NA
j_gene: TRBJ2-2
v_gene: TRBV5-1
abundance: NA
CDR3aa: CASRSPSSSANTGELFF
CDR3nt: TGCGCCAGCAGGTCACCCTCTTCTAGCGCCAACACCGGGGAGCTGTTTTTT

d_gene: NA
j_gene: TRBJ1-2
v_gene: TRBV18
abundance: NA
CDR3aa: CASSPPDRPNYGYTF
CDR3nt: TGTGCCAGCTCACCACCTGACAGACCTAACTATGGCTACACCTTC

d_gene: TRBD1
j_gene: TRBJ2-1
v_gene: TRBV11-2
abundance: few
CDR3aa: CASSSRDRGLWSSYNEQFF
CDR3nt: TGTGCCAGCAGCTCCCGGGACAGGGGGCTTTGGAGCTCCTACAATGAGCAGTTCTTC

d_gene: NA
j_gene: TRBJ2-1
v_gene: TRBV20-1
abundance: NA
CDR3aa: CSTFGSVNEQFF
CDR3nt: TGCAGTACCTTTGGGAGTGTAAATGAGCAGTTCTTC

d_gene: TRBD2
j_gene: TRBJ2-2
v_gene: TRBV5-6
abundance: few
CDR3aa: CASLAGGRASGELFF
CDR3nt: TGTGCCAGCCTGGCTGGTGGGAGGGCCTCCGGGGAGCTGTTTTTT

d_gene: TRBD2
j_gene: TRBJ2-1
v_gene: TRBV3-1
abundance: many
CDR3aa: CASSRLAGGYNEQFF
CDR3nt: TGTGCCAGCAGCCGACTAGCGGGAGGATACAATGAGCAGTTCTTC

d_gene: NA
j_gene: TRBJ1-2
v_gene: TRBV5-1
abundance: few
CDR3aa: CASSLGPPGLGGGYTF
CDR3nt: TGCGCCAGCAGCTTGGGCCCCCCGGGGCTGGGGGGTGGCTACACCTTC

d_gene: NA
j_gene: TRBJ1-4
v_gene: TRBV25-1
abundance: few
CDR3aa: CASRGDKNEKLFF
CDR3nt: TGTGCCAGCAGGGGGGATAAAAATGAAAAACTGTTTTTT

d_gene: NA
j_gene: TRBJ2-7
v_gene: TRBV6-2/TRBV6-3
abundance: few
CDR3aa: CASSSRGPIYEQYF
CDR3nt: TGTGCCAGCAGTTCCCGAGGACCGATCTACGAGCAGTACTTC

d_gene: NA
j_gene: TRBJ2-2
v_gene: TRBV25-1
abundance: NA
CDR3aa: CASSEFLEAGELFF
CDR3nt: TGTGCCAGCAGTGAATTTCTTGAGGCCGGGGAGCTGTTTTTT

d_gene: TRBD1
j_gene: TRBJ1-5
v_gene: TRBV2
abundance: many
CDR3aa: CASSGTGGFQPQHF
CDR3nt: TGTGCCAGCAGTGGGACAGGGGGCTTTCAGCCCCAGCATTTT

d_gene: TRBD2
j_gene: TRBJ2-1
v_gene: TRBV20-1
abundance: many
CDR3aa: CSASKLAHYNEQFF
CDR3nt: TGCAGTGCTAGCAAACTAGCGCATTACAATGAGCAGTTCTTC

d_gene: NA
j_gene: TRBJ1-4
v_gene: TRBV2
abundance: few
CDR3aa: CASSEVHEKLFF
CDR3nt: TGTGCCAGCAGTGAAGTGCATGAAAAACTGTTTTTT

d_gene: NA
j_gene: TRBJ2-3
v_gene: TRBV7-9
abundance: few
CDR3aa: CASSYGGGTTDTQYF
CDR3nt: TGTGCCAGCAGCTACGGAGGGGGGACCACAGATACGCAGTATTTT

d_gene: TRBD2
j_gene: TRBJ2-7
v_gene: TRBV20-1
abundance: NA
CDR3aa: CSAMTSGRVYEQYF
CDR3nt: TGCAGTGCAATGACTAGCGGGAGGGTCTACGAGCAGTACTTC

d_gene: NA
j_gene: TRBJ1-1
v_gene: TRBV29-1
abundance: NA
CDR3aa: CSGKFLGLATEAFF
CDR3nt: TGCAGCGGGAAGTTTCTAGGGCTGGCCACTGAAGCTTTCTTT

d_gene: NA
j_gene: TRBJ1-2
v_gene: TRBV6-1
abundance: NA
CDR3aa: CASSEVYYGYTF
CDR3nt: TGTGCCAGCAGCGAGGTTTACTATGGCTACACCTTC

d_gene: TRBD1
j_gene: TRBJ1-2
v_gene: TRBV7-2
abundance: few
CDR3aa: CASSSTGVLIEDGYTF
CDR3nt: TGTGCCAGCAGCTCGACAGGGGTGCTTATCGAGGATGGCTACACCTTC

d_gene: NA
j_gene: TRBJ1-1
v_gene: TRBV9
abundance: NA
CDR3aa: CASSVDPLVSEAFF
CDR3nt: TGTGCCAGCAGCGTAGACCCCTTGGTTTCTGAAGCTTTCTTT

d_gene: NA
j_gene: TRBJ2-2
v_gene: TRBV28
abundance: many
CDR3aa: CASTTNRVAAGELFF
CDR3nt: TGTGCCAGCACAACCAACAGGGTTGCCGCCGGGGAGCTGTTTTTT

d_gene: TRBD1
j_gene: TRBJ2-7
v_gene: TRBV6-2/TRBV6-3
abundance: many
CDR3aa: CASSPDATGGREQYF
CDR3nt: TGTGCCAGCAGCCCCGACGCGACAGGGGGCCGCGAGCAGTACTTC

d_gene: TRBD1
j_gene: TRBJ1-1
v_gene: TRBV27
abundance: few
CDR3aa: CASSPSTGKREAFF
CDR3nt: TGTGCCAGCAGTCCCTCGACAGGGAAGAGAGAAGCTTTCTTT

d_gene: NA
j_gene: TRBJ2-2
v_gene: TRBV7-2
abundance: few
CDR3aa: CASSLGRVSVGELFF
CDR3nt: TGTGCCAGCAGCTTAGGAAGGGTATCGGTCGGGGAGCTGTTTTTT

d_gene: NA
j_gene: TRBJ1-5
v_gene: TRBV7-8
abundance: few
CDR3aa: CASSLGVSSNQPQHF
CDR3nt: TGTGCCAGCAGCTTAGGTGTGAGTAGCAATCAGCCCCAGCATTTT

d_gene: TRBD1
j_gene: TRBJ2-3
v_gene: TRBV11-3
abundance: once
CDR3aa: CASSPQGTADTQYF
CDR3nt: TGTGCCAGCAGCCCCCAAGGGACAGCAGATACGCAGTATTTT

d_gene: NA
j_gene: TRBJ1-4
v_gene: TRBV28
abundance: NA
CDR3aa: CASSSEGSYNEKLFF
CDR3nt: TGTGCCAGCAGTTCCGAGGGCAGTTATAATGAAAAACTGTTTTTT

d_gene: TRBD1
j_gene: TRBJ2-4
v_gene: TRBV20-1
abundance: NA
CDR3aa: CSAPPTRGQAKNIQYF
CDR3nt: TGCAGTGCCCCTCCGACCAGGGGGCAGGCAAAAAACATTCAGTACTTC

d_gene: TRBD1
j_gene: TRBJ1-2
v_gene: TRBV5-1
abundance: many
CDR3aa: CASSPGTGGPYGYTF
CDR3nt: TGCGCCAGCAGCCCCGGGACAGGGGGCCCCTATGGCTACACCTTC

d_gene: TRBD2
j_gene: TRBJ2-3
v_gene: TRBV29-1
abundance: few
CDR3aa: CSVFGRRSLADTDTQYF
CDR3nt: TGCAGCGTTTTTGGCAGGAGATCCCTAGCGGATACAGATACGCAGTATTTT

d_gene: TRBD2
j_gene: TRBJ2-3
v_gene: TRBV20-1
abundance: few
CDR3aa: CSATPGGTDTQYF
CDR3nt: TGCAGTGCAACCCCCGGGGGGACAGATACGCAGTATTTT

d_gene: TRBD1
j_gene: TRBJ2-1
v_gene: TRBV7-2
abundance: NA
CDR3aa: CASSLRGQPNNEQFF
CDR3nt: TGTGCCAGCAGCTTACGGGGACAGCCCAACAATGAGCAGTTCTTC

d_gene: TRBD1
j_gene: TRBJ2-7
v_gene: TRBV5-1
abundance: NA
CDR3aa: CASSLGGGESLYEQYF
CDR3nt: TGCGCCAGCAGCTTGGGAGGGGGCGAATCCCTCTACGAGCAGTACTTC

d_gene: TRBD1
j_gene: TRBJ1-1
v_gene: TRBV20-1
abundance: few
CDR3aa: CSARGFTGVNTEAFF
CDR3nt: TGCAGTGCTAGAGGTTTCACAGGGGTGAACACTGAAGCTTTCTTT

d_gene: NA
j_gene: TRBJ1-5
v_gene: TRBV5-1
abundance: many
CDR3aa: CASSLWGDSNQPQHF
CDR3nt: TGCGCCAGCAGCTTGTGGGGGGATAGCAATCAGCCCCAGCATTTT

d_gene: TRBD2
j_gene: TRBJ2-1
v_gene: TRBV3-1
abundance: NA
CDR3aa: CASSPYISGRSEDDQFF
CDR3nt: TGTGCCAGCAGCCCCTACATTAGCGGGAGGTCGGAAGATGACCAGTTCTTC

d_gene: NA
j_gene: TRBJ2-1
v_gene: TRBV6-2/TRBV6-3
abundance: NA
CDR3aa: CASSYSTSPRVF
CDR3nt: TGTGCCAGCAGTTACTCAACTAGCCCCCGGGTCTTC

d_gene: NA
j_gene: TRBJ2-1
v_gene: TRBV6-1
abundance: NA
CDR3aa: CAVRRTGEINEQFF
CDR3nt: TGTGCCGTCCGCCGCACGGGAGAGATTAATGAGCAGTTCTTC

d_gene: NA
j_gene: TRBJ2-1
v_gene: TRBV20-1
abundance: few
CDR3aa: CSASTGFGNEQFF
CDR3nt: TGCAGTGCTAGTACGGGGTTCGGGAATGAGCAGTTCTTC

d_gene: NA
j_gene: TRBJ1-2
v_gene: TRBV12-3/TRBV12-4
abundance: few
CDR3aa: CASSFASAYGYTF
CDR3nt: TGTGCCAGCAGTTTCGCTTCTGCCTATGGCTACACCTTC

d_gene: NA
j_gene: TRBJ1-1
v_gene: TRBV12-3/TRBV12-4
abundance: few
CDR3aa: CASSSQPEAFF
CDR3nt: TGTGCCAGCAGTTCACAGCCTGAAGCTTTCTTT

d_gene: NA
j_gene: TRBJ2-3
v_gene: TRBV28
abundance: NA
CDR3aa: CASYSDTQYF
CDR3nt: TGTGCCAGTTACTCAGATACGCAGTATTTT

d_gene: NA
j_gene: TRBJ2-7
v_gene: TRBV25-1
abundance: NA
CDR3aa: CASRVWLYGRGEQYF
CDR3nt: TGTGCCAGTCGGGTGTGGCTTTACGGTAGAGGCGAGCAGTACTTC

d_gene: NA
j_gene: TRBJ2-5
v_gene: TRBV12-3/TRBV12-4
abundance: NA
CDR3aa: CASSLARRNQETQYF
CDR3nt: TGTGCCAGCAGTTTAGCGCGGAGAAACCAAGAGACCCAGTACTTC

d_gene: NA
j_gene: TRBJ1-5
v_gene: TRBV12-3/TRBV12-4
abundance: NA
CDR3aa: CASSLSHLSNQPQHF
CDR3nt: TGTGCCAGCAGTTTATCGCATCTTAGCAATCAGCCCCAGCATTTT